This T cell receptor (beta chain) was captured in a study of T cells in localized non-small cell lung cancer. Study-level points and caveats: Adjacent uninvolved lung tissue had the highest T cell clonality, exceeding tumor. In adjacent lung, a median about 50 of the top 100 tumor clones were found. Heterogeneity within the tumor remains possible, as just one region underwent sequencing. A higher density of T cells in blood coincided with extended overall survival.

With respect to this clone: Its specificity is not known.

The V and J ends lost 1 base and 1 base respectively, with 7 bases between them. The CDR3 consists of 14 residues. Germline CDR1 is KGHSH and CDR2 is LQKENI. This table comes from immunoSEQ multiplex PCR, and its TCRdb copy is limited to in-frame clones, with some not included. The profile covers roughly 8,000 clones, with about 90% appearing a single time and 3.5% to 5% taken by the ten largest. This receptor was obtained from a male donor aged 60 or over with stage II lung adenocarcinoma. Sequencing was performed on peripheral blood mononuclear cells, taken before any cancer treatment. The chain carries TRBV18 and TRBJ1-1; D is unclear. CDR3 protein: CASSPRQENTEAFF. CDR3 DNA sequence: TGTGCCAGCTCACCACGGCAGGAGAACACTGAAGCTTTCTTT. The full variable domain, its missing parts supplied by reference TRBV18 and TRBJ1-1, is NAGVMQNPRHLVRRRGQEARLRCSPMKGHSHVYWYRQLPEEGLKFMVYLQKENIIDESGMPKERFSAEFPKEGPSILRIQQVVRGDSAAYFCASSPRQENTEAFFGQGTRLTVV.